The rows below give T cell receptor beta chains drawn from one sample of a study of human T cells and chemical hapten exposure. TCRdb fed the RACE reads into MiXCR, producing one record per CDR3 protein. The sample holds approximately 370,000 distinct CDR3 sequences, 5% to 6.5% seen once. The source was whole blood, collected in connection with sensitization to the hapten diphenylcyclopropenone (DPC). The receptor set was obtained from a woman between 18 and 30 years old with alopecia areata. Some clones in this sample may be carry-over from other donors' samples. The CDR3 runs from the conserved cysteine through the conserved F or W. A D gene is named only where the DNA matches it firmly. Rows may omit the clone size; those that give it use once, few, many or a size class.

J gene: TRBJ1-1; V gene: TRBV6-2/TRBV6-3; clone size: .; D gene: .; CDR3 protein: CASSYSGAERTEAFF; CDR3 DNA: TGTGCCAGCAGTTACTCAGGCGCTGAACGGACTGAAGCTTTCTTT
J gene: TRBJ1-4; V gene: TRBV9; clone size: many; D gene: TRBD1; CDR3 protein: CASSTGGTTNEKLFF; CDR3 DNA: TGTGCCAGCAGTACAGGGGGAACAACTAATGAAAAACTGTTTTTT
J gene: TRBJ2-5; V gene: TRBV5-6; clone size: many; D gene: .; CDR3 protein: CASSLLETQYF; CDR3 DNA: TGTGCCAGCAGCTTGCTAGAGACCCAGTACTTC
J gene: TRBJ1-5; V gene: TRBV12-3/TRBV12-4; clone size: many; D gene: .; CDR3 protein: CASSLNGIRSHQPQHF; CDR3 DNA: TGTGCCAGCAGTTTAAACGGGATACGAAGTCATCAGCCCCAGCATTTT
J gene: TRBJ1-1; V gene: TRBV12-3/TRBV12-4; clone size: many; D gene: .; CDR3 protein: CASSLRRVNTEAFF; CDR3 DNA: TGTGCCAGCAGTTTGCGCAGGGTGAACACTGAAGCTTTCTTT
J gene: TRBJ2-7; V gene: TRBV29-1; clone size: many; D gene: .; CDR3 protein: CSVDSLGEQYF; CDR3 DNA: TGCAGCGTTGACTCCCTGGGGGAGCAGTACTTC
J gene: TRBJ2-5; V gene: TRBV5-5; clone size: many; D gene: .; CDR3 protein: CASSFRGDQETQYF; CDR3 DNA: TGTGCCAGCAGCTTTCGGGGCGACCAAGAGACCCAGTACTTC
J gene: TRBJ2-5; V gene: TRBV25-1; clone size: few; D gene: .; CDR3 protein: CASSDRTGGTQYF; CDR3 DNA: TGTGCCAGCAGTGACAGGACCGGGGGGACCCAGTACTTC
J gene: TRBJ1-6; V gene: TRBV27; clone size: few; D gene: .; CDR3 protein: CASSSRVEGSPLHF; CDR3 DNA: TGTGCCAGCAGTTCGCGGGTCGAGGGATCACCCCTCCACTTT
J gene: TRBJ2-1; V gene: TRBV7-9; clone size: many; D gene: .; CDR3 protein: CASSFAGTDNEQFF; CDR3 DNA: TGTGCCAGCAGCTTTGCCGGGACCGACAATGAGCAGTTCTTC
J gene: TRBJ2-1; V gene: TRBV5-4; clone size: many; D gene: .; CDR3 protein: CASSLGLANEQFF; CDR3 DNA: TGTGCCAGCAGCTTGGGGCTAGCGAATGAGCAGTTCTTC
J gene: TRBJ2-4; V gene: TRBV7-9; clone size: many; D gene: TRBD1; CDR3 protein: CASSSRDRGNIQYF; CDR3 DNA: TGTGCCAGCAGCTCCCGGGACAGGGGAAACATTCAGTACTTC
J gene: TRBJ1-1; V gene: TRBV15; clone size: many; D gene: .; CDR3 protein: CATTEGAENTEAFF; CDR3 DNA: TGTGCCACCACCGAGGGCGCGGAGAACACTGAAGCTTTCTTT
J gene: TRBJ1-2; V gene: TRBV6-5; clone size: many; D gene: .; CDR3 protein: CASSYKGPAGSNGYTF; CDR3 DNA: TGTGCCAGCAGTTACAAGGGGCCCGCCGGCTCGAATGGCTACACCTTC
J gene: TRBJ2-1; V gene: TRBV5-1; clone size: few; D gene: .; CDR3 protein: CASSLGGPSDEQFF; CDR3 DNA: TGCGCCAGCAGCTTGGGGGGGCCAAGCGATGAGCAGTTCTTC
J gene: TRBJ2-3; V gene: TRBV7-9; clone size: many; D gene: .; CDR3 protein: CASSIQDTQYF; CDR3 DNA: TGTGCCAGCAGCATCCAAGATACGCAGTATTTT
J gene: TRBJ1-5; V gene: TRBV6-5; clone size: few; D gene: TRBD1; CDR3 protein: CASGQALGQPQHF; CDR3 DNA: TGTGCCAGCGGACAGGCCCTCGGTCAGCCCCAGCATTTT
J gene: TRBJ2-5; V gene: TRBV6-2/TRBV6-3; clone size: few; D gene: .; CDR3 protein: CASTLAGTRETQYF; CDR3 DNA: TGTGCCAGCACCCTCGCCGGGACGAGGGAGACCCAGTACTTC
J gene: TRBJ2-7; V gene: TRBV28; clone size: many; D gene: TRBD2; CDR3 protein: CASSTRDEAGDSYEQYF; CDR3 DNA: TGTGCCAGCAGTACTAGGGATGAAGCGGGGGATTCCTACGAGCAGTACTTC
J gene: TRBJ2-7; V gene: TRBV5-6; clone size: .; D gene: .; CDR3 protein: CASTPRQTTYEQYF; CDR3 DNA: TGTGCCAGCACCCCCCGACAGACCACCTACGAGCAGTACTTC
J gene: TRBJ2-3; V gene: TRBV6-5; clone size: .; D gene: .; CDR3 protein: CASSYVGQSDTQYF; CDR3 DNA: TGTGCCAGCAGTTACGTGGGACAATCAGATACGCAGTATTTT
J gene: TRBJ2-4; V gene: TRBV7-2; clone size: many; D gene: .; CDR3 protein: CASSLTPPRENIQYF; CDR3 DNA: TGTGCCAGCAGCTTAACGCCCCCCAGGGAAAACATTCAGTACTTC
J gene: TRBJ2-3; V gene: TRBV3-1; clone size: many; D gene: .; CDR3 protein: CASSQLQKSATDTQYF; CDR3 DNA: TGTGCCAGCAGCCAACTCCAGAAATCGGCCACAGATACGCAGTATTTT
J gene: TRBJ1-5; V gene: TRBV28; clone size: many; D gene: .; CDR3 protein: CASSTAALSTQHF; CDR3 DNA: TGTGCCAGCAGTACCGCGGCCCTTAGCACCCAGCATTTT
J gene: TRBJ2-5; V gene: TRBV9; clone size: few; D gene: TRBD2; CDR3 protein: CASSVEAGAQETQYF; CDR3 DNA: TGTGCCAGCAGCGTAGAAGCGGGGGCTCAAGAGACCCAGTACTTC
J gene: TRBJ1-2; V gene: TRBV7-9; clone size: .; D gene: TRBD1; CDR3 protein: CASSGGTVGNTF; CDR3 DNA: TGTGCCAGCAGCGGAGGGACAGTTGGAAACACCTTC